The 22 T cell receptor beta chains reported below all come from one sample, sequenced in a study of blood T cells in healthy people across ages. Primers used in a second PCR of roughly 6 to 11 cycles were a sample-barcoded 5' primer and a J-beta primer mix. TCRdb re-called the 5' RACE reads with MiXCR, one entry per CDR3 protein. The data hold 1.8 million or so distinct CDR3 sequences, with roughly two fifths observed a single time. What was sequenced was blood. These receptors all come from a human donor in good health.

The chain couples TRBV28 to TRBJ1-1; D remains ambiguous. V dropped 3 bases and J dropped 3 bases, with 14 bases sitting between them. There are 15 residues in the CDR3. Germline-derived CDR1 and CDR2 are MDHEN and SYDVKM. This CDR3 is CASSLWGREDTEAFF. CDR3 coding DNA: TGTGCCAGCAGTTTGTGGGGAAGGGAGGACACTGAAGCTTTCTTT.

DNA of the CDR3: TGCGCCAGCAGCCAAGTCGGGGCTAGCACAGATACGCAGTATTTT. It specifies CASSQVGASTDTQYF. V usage is TRBV4-3 and J usage is TRBJ2-3; D may correspond to TRBD1 or TRBD2 (5 bases each). The CDR3 extends over 15 amino acids. The germline gives CDR1 LGHNA, CDR2 YSLEER. Trimming cost V 1 base and J 0 bases, with 8 bases left between them.

The gene calls are TRBV20-1 and TRBJ1-5, with unresolved D. V was shortened by 6 bases and J by 9 bases, with 18 bases between the two germline ends. CDR1 is DFQATT and CDR2 is SNEGSKA in the germline V gene (reference sequence). This CDR3 is 13 amino acids long. DNA for the CDR3: TGCAGTGCCCCTGGGCGGCCCCGGGGGCCCCAGCATTTT. Translated, it gives CSAPGRPRGPQHF.

This sequence joins TRBV6-6 and TRBJ1-1; the match to TRBD1 covers 10 bases. The germline V gene encodes CDR1 MNHNY and CDR2 SVGAGI (reference sequence). The CDR3 is 17 residues long. The V and J ends lost 8 bases and 1 base, in that order; junction bases with no gene match: 13. CDR3 in DNA: TGTGCCAGCTCCGGAGGGACAGGGGCGCGGAGGAACACTGAAGCTTTCTTT. It is translated as CASSGGTGARRNTEAFF.

This clonotype was found a few times. The chain joins TRBV11-3 to TRBJ2-3; D uncertain. Trimming removed 2 bases from V and 1 base from J, with 10 bases in between. The CDR3 sequence is 15 residues long. In germline, CDR1 is SGHNT, CDR2 YENEEA. This CDR3 is CASSLNGPRTDTQYF. CDR3 nucleotides: TGTGCCAGCAGCTTAAACGGCCCCCGCACAGATACGCAGTATTTT.

In the case of this clonotype: Mismatch with germline at one junction end may stem from a read error. The genes are TRBV7-9 and TRBJ2-1; D not resolved. The CDR3 is 10 residues long. In germline, CDR1 is SEHNR, CDR2 FQNEAQ (reference sequence). Here the CDR3 reads CASTGNEQVF. The CDR3 nucleotides are TGTGCCAGCACGGGTAATGAGCAGGTCTTC.

This rearrangement joins TRBV3-1 to TRBJ2-1, with 7 bases fitting TRBD1. Germline trimming cut 6 bases from V and 0 bases from J; bases unmatched to any gene: 5. There are 15 residues in the CDR3. The germline V gene has CDR1 LGHDT and CDR2 YNNKEL (reference sequence). The CDR3 DNA reads TGTGCCAGCAGTCAACAGGGGACCTCCTACAATGAGCAGTTCTTC. This gives the protein CASSQQGTSYNEQFF.

This clonotype was seen a few times. A junction boundary mismatches the germline segment, possibly from a read error. This rearrangement joins TRBV7-2 to TRBJ2-4, with D uncertain. Germline V gives CDR1 SGHTA, CDR2 FQGNSA. The CDR3 has 13 residues. CDR3 sequence: CASSPYDFGIRYF. The CDR3 region has the DNA TGTGCCAGCAGCCCCTACGATTTTGGCATTCGGTACTTC.

The count of this clonotype is one. The chain couples TRBV7-9 to TRBJ1-1; no reliable D call. The CDR3 covers 13 residues. The V gene's germline CDR1 is SEHNR and CDR2 FQNEAQ (reference sequence). The V end was cut by 5 bases, the J end by 1 base, with 8 bases between. CDR3 nucleotide sequence: TGTGCCAGCAGCCGCGCGTCGAACACTGAAGCTTTCTTT. It is translated as CASSRASNTEAFF.

This clonotype appeared a few times. The rearrangement uses TRBV7-9 and TRBJ2-7; 10 bases match TRBD1. Trimming cost V 8 bases and J 2 bases; bases outside gene matches: 3. Per germline, CDR1 SEHNR and CDR2 FQNEAQ (reference sequence). The CDR3 extends over 13 amino acids. CDR3 in DNA: TGTGCCAGCGCGGACAGGGGGACCTACGAGCAGTACTTC. Translating it yields CASADRGTYEQYF.

This clonotype was found a few times. The rearrangement joins TRBV15 to TRBJ1-2; the D gene is possibly TRBD1 (5 bases). V lost 5 bases and J lost 3, with 16 bases in between. From germline, CDR1 is LNHNV and CDR2 YYDKDF (reference sequence). This CDR3 has 15 amino acids. The DNA of the CDR3 is TGTGCCACCAGCCTCACCGCCGGGGCAGACTATGGCTACACCTTC. It yields the protein CATSLTAGADYGYTF.

Remarks on this clonotype: Relative to the germline gene, one junction end is altered; a read error may explain this. The rearrangement joins TRBV12-3 or TRBV12-4 to TRBJ1-2; 9 bases align to TRBD1. The CDR3 spans 14 residues. The CDR3 region has the DNA TGTGCCAGCAGTCTAGAAGGGACAGGGTATGACTACACCTTC. It codes for CASSLEGTGYDYTF.

This clonotype appeared a few times. This chain connects TRBV9 to TRBJ2-1; the D gene could be TRBD1 or TRBD2 (5 bases each). The germline CDR1 and CDR2 sequences are SGDLS and YYNGEE. V gave up 4 bases and J gave up 4 bases, with 12 bases separating them. The CDR3 consists of 14 residues. CDR3 sequence: CASSTRGEYNEQFF. CDR3 DNA sequence: TGTGCCAGCAGCACGAGGGGAGAGTACAATGAGCAGTTCTTC.

The chain has TRBV9 and TRBJ2-3; D is possibly TRBD1 or TRBD2 (5 bases each). Per the germline V gene, CDR1 is SGDLS and CDR2 is YYNGEE. The CDR3 consists of 13 residues. Trimming cost V 3 bases and J 6 bases, with 11 bases left between them. This chain's CDR3 is CASSGGTDDTQYF. CDR3 coding DNA: TGTGCCAGCAGCGGGGGGACGGATGATACGCAGTATTTT.

The rearrangement uses TRBV27 and TRBJ2-7; possible D gene TRBD2, 6 bases. From germline, CDR1 is MNHEY and CDR2 SMNVEV (reference sequence). CDR3 length equals 16 residues. The V end lost 2 bases, the J end lost 3 bases, and 17 bases lay between the germline ends. The CDR3 spells CASSLAGDSAHYEQYF. The DNA of the CDR3 is TGTGCCAGCAGTTTAGCCGGGGACTCCGCGCACTACGAGCAGTACTTC.

The genes are TRBV12-3 or TRBV12-4 and TRBJ2-4, with D perhaps matching TRBD1 or TRBD2 (5 bases each). V was trimmed by 3 bases and J by 0 bases, leaving 9 bases between them. The CDR3 sequence is 15 residues long. CDR3 DNA: TGTGCCAGCAGTTTGATCGGGACAGCCAAAAACATTCAGTACTTC. Translation: CASSLIGTAKNIQYF.

The rearrangement links TRBV7-3 to TRBJ2-3; TRBD1 or TRBD2 may be the D gene (7 bases each). This CDR3 spans 17 amino acids. Trimming stripped 1 base from V and 2 bases from J, with 16 bases between. CDR1 is SGHTA and CDR2 is FQGTGA in the germline V gene. DNA of the CDR3: TGTGCCAGCAGCTTAATAGGGGGCGGGGGCTACACAGATACGCAGTATTTT. Translated: CASSLIGGGGYTDTQYF.

The genes are TRBV6-5 and TRBJ1-2, with D unclear. Germline loops: CDR1 MNHEY, CDR2 SVGAGI. The CDR3 runs 14 residues. V dropped 6 bases and J dropped 0 bases, with 11 bases sitting between them. DNA for the CDR3: TGTGCCAGCAGGCGCGGCCCGGCTAACTATGGCTACACCTTC. As protein: CASRRGPANYGYTF.

Concerning this clonotype itself: A junction boundary mismatches the germline segment, possibly from a read error. J is TRBJ2-5 and V is TRBV12-5; tentatively, D is TRBD1 or TRBD2 (5 bases each). This CDR3 spans 18 amino acids. The V gene's germline CDR1 is LGHNT and CDR2 FRNRAP. The CDR3 region has the DNA TGTGCTGGTGGTTTGTCCCTGGACACTAGAAGCCTCCTCGAGACCCAGTACTTC. It specifies CAGGLSLDTRSLLETQYF.

The chain has TRBV7-6 and TRBJ1-2, with a tentative D call TRBD1 (6 bases). V lost 5 bases, J lost 8 bases, and 24 bases lay in between. Germline V gene data show CDR1 as SGHVS and CDR2 as FNYEAQ. CDR3 length: 16 amino acids. CDR3 bases: TGTGCCAGCAGCCCCCGGTCGTTGATACAGGGTGGAGGCTACACCTTC. Protein: CASSPRSLIQGGGYTF.

The chain employs TRBV7-2 and TRBJ2-3; 7 positions match TRBD2. Losses at the gene ends were 1 base for V and 1 base for J; bases not matched to a gene: 5. There are 16 residues in the CDR3. Germline V gives CDR1 SGHTA, CDR2 FQGNSA. The CDR3, as DNA: TGTGCCAGCAGCTTAGTCCTAGCGGTTGGCACAGATACGCAGTATTTT. Its translation is CASSLVLAVGTDTQYF.

The table lists this clonotype with a count of one. At one of its ends the junction is not consistent with the germline gene, which may arise from a read error. The chain has TRBV12-3 or TRBV12-4 and TRBJ2-5; D is possibly TRBD2 (6 bases). The CDR3 covers 13 residues. The CDR3 loop is CASSRFGGETQYF. CDR3 bases: TGCGCCAGCAGCCGTTTCGGGGGAGAGACCCAGTACTTC.